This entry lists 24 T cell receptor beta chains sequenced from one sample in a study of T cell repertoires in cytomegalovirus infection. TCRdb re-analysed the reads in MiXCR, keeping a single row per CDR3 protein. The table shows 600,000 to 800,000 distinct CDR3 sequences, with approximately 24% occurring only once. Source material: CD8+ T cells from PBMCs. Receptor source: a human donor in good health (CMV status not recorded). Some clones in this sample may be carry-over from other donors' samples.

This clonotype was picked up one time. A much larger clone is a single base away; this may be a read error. CDR3 bases: TGTGCCAGCAGTTACGTCGTCCACGAGGAGTACTTC. This gives the protein CASSYVVHEEYF. This chain connects TRBV6-2 or TRBV6-3 to TRBJ2-7; D is undetermined. The CDR3 is 12 amino acids. Germline V gene lookup returns CDR1 MNHEY and CDR2 SVGEGT.

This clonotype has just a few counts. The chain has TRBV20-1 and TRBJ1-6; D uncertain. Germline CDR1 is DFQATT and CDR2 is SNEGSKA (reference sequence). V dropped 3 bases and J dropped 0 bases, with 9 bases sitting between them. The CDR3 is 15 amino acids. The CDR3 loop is CSASGRSSYNSPLHF. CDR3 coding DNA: TGCAGTGCTAGTGGCAGGAGCTCCTATAATTCACCCCTCCACTTT.

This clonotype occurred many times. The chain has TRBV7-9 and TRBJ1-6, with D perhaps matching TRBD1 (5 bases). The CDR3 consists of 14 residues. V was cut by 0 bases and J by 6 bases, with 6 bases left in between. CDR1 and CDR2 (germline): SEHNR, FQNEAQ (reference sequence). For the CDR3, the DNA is TGTGCCAGCAGCTTAGCAGGGGCTAATTCACCCCTCCACTTT. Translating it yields CASSLAGANSPLHF.

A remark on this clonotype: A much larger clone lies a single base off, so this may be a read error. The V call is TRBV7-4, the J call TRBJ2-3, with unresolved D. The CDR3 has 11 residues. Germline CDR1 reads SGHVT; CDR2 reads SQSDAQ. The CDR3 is CVTPSPRTQYF. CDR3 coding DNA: TGTGTCACCCCGTCCCCCCGGACGCAGTATTTT. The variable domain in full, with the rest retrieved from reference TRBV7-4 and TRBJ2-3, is GAGVSQSPRYKVAKRGRDVALRCDSISGHVTLYWYRQTLGQGSEVLTYSQSDAQRDKSGRPSGRFSAERPERSVSTLKIQRTEQGDSAVYLCVTPSPRTQYFGPGTRLTVL.

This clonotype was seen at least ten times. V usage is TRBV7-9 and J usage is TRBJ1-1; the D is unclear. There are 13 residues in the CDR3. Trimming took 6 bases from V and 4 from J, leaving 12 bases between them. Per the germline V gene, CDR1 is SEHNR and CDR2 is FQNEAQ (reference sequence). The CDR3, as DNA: TGTGCCAGCAGTCCCCCAAGGCCCACTGAAGCTTTCTTT. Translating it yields CASSPPRPTEAFF. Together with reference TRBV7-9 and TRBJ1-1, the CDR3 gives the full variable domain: DTGVSQNPRHKITKRGQNVTFRCDPISEHNRLYWYRQTLGQGPEFLTYFQNEAQLEKSRLLSDRFSAERPKGSFSTLEIQRTEQGDSAMYLCASSPPRPTEAFFGQGTRLTVV.

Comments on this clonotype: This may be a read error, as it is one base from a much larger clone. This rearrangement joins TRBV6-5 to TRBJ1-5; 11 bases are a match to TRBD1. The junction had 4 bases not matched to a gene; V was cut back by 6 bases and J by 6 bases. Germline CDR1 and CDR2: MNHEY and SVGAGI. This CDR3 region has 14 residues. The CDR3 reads CASSRTGGSQPQHF. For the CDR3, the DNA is TGTGCCAGCAGCCGGACAGGGGGCAGTCAGCCCCAGCATTTT.

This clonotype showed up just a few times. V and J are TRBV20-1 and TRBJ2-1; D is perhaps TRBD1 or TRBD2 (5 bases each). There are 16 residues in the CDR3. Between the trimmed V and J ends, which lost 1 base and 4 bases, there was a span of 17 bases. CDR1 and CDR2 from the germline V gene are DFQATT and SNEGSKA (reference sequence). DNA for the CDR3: TGCAGTGCTAGAGCCCCCCCCCGGGACCCATACAATGAGCAGTTCTTC. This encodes CSARAPPRDPYNEQFF.

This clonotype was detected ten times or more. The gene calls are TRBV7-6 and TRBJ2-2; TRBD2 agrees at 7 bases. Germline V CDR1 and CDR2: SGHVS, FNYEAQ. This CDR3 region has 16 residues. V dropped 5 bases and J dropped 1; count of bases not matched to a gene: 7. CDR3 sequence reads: CASSPIAGENTGELFF. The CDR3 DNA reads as TGTGCCAGCAGCCCGATTGCGGGGGAGAACACCGGGGAGCTGTTTTTT.

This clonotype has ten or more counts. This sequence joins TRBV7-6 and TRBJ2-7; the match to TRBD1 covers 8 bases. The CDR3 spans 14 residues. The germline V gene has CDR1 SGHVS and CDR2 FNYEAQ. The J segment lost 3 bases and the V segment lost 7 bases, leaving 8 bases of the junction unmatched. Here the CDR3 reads CASNSGGQGYEQYF. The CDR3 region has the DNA TGTGCCAGCAACTCCGGAGGACAGGGCTACGAGCAGTACTTC.

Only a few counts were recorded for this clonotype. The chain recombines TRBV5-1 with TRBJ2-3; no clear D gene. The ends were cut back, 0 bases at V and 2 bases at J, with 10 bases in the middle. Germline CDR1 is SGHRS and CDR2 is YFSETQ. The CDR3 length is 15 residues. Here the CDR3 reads CASSLEKGATDTQYF. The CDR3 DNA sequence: TGCGCCAGCAGCTTGGAAAAAGGTGCCACAGATACGCAGTATTTT. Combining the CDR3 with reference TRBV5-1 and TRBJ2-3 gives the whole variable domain KAGVTQTPRYLIKTRGQQVTLSCSPISGHRSVSWYQQTPGQGLQFLFEYFSETQRNKGNFPGRFSGRQFSNSRSEMNVSTLELGDSALYLCASSLEKGATDTQYFGPGTRLTVL.

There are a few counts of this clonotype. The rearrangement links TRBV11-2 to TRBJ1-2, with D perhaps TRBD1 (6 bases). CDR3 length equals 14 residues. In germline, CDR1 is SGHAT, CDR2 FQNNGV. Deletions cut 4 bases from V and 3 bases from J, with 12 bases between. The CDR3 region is CASSSEQGDYGYTF. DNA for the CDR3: TGTGCCAGCAGCTCAGAACAGGGAGACTATGGCTACACCTTC.

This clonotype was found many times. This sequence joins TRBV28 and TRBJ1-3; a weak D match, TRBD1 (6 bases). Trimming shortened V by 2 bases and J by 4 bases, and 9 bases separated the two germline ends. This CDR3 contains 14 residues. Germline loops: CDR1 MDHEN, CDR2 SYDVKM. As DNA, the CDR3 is TGTGCCAGCAGTTTACAAGGGGGAGGAAACACCATATATTTT. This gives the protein CASSLQGGGNTIYF.

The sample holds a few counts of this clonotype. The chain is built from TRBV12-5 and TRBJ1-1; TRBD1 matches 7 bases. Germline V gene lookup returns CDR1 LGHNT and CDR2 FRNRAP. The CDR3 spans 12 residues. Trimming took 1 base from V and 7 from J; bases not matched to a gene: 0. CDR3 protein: CASGLGTGEAFF. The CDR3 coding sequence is TGTGCTAGTGGTTTGGGGACAGGTGAAGCTTTCTTT.

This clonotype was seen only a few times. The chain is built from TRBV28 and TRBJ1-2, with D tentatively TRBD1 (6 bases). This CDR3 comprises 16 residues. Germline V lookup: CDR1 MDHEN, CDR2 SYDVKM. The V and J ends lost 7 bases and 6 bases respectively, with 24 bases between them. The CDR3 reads CASTYANWGAQNGYTF. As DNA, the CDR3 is TGTGCCAGCACCTACGCGAACTGGGGGGCGCAGAATGGCTACACCTTC.

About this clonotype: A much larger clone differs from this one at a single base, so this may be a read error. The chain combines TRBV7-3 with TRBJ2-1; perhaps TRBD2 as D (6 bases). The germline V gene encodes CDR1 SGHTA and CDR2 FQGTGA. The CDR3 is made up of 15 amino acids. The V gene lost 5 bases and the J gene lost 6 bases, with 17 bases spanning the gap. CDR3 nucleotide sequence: TGTGCCAGCAGCGCGCTAGCGTGGGCCATCAATGAGCAGTTCTTC. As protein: CASSALAWAINEQFF.

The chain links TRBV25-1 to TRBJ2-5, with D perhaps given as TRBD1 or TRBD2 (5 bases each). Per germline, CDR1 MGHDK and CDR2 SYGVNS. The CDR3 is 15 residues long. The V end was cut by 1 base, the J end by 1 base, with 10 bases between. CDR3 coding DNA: TGTGCCAGCAGTGAATGGGACGGAACCCAAGAGACCCAGTACTTC. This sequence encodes CASSEWDGTQETQYF.

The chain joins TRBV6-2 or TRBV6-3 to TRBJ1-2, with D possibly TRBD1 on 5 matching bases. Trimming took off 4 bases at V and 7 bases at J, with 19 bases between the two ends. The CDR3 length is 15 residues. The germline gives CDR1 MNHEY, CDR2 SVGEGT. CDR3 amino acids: CASSLYQGGRGGYTF. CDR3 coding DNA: TGTGCCAGCAGTTTATACCAGGGAGGGCGCGGTGGCTACACCTTC.

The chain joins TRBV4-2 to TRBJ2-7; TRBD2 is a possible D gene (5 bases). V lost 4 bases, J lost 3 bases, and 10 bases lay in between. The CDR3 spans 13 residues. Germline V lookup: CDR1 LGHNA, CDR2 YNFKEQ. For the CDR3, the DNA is TGTGCCAGCAGCCCGCGGGTCGACTACGAGCAGTACTTC. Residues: CASSPRVDYEQYF.

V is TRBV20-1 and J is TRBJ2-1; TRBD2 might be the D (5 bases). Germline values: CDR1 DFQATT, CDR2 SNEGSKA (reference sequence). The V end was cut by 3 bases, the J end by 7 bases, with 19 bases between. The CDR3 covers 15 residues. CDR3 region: CSARQTADWKNEQFF. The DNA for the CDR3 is TGCAGTGCTAGGCAAACAGCGGACTGGAAGAATGAGCAGTTCTTC.

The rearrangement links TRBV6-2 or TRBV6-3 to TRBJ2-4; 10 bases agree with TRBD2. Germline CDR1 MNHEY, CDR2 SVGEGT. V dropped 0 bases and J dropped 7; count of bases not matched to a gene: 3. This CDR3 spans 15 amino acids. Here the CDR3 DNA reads TGTGCCAGCAGTTACTCCCCTAGCGGGGGTAACATTCAGTACTTC. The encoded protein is CASSYSPSGGNIQYF.

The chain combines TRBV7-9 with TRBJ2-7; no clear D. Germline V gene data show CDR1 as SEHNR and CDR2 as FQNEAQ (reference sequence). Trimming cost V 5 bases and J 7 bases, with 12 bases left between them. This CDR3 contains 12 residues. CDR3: CASSPGTREQYV. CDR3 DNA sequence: TGTGCCAGCAGCCCAGGAACGAGAGAGCAGTACGTC.

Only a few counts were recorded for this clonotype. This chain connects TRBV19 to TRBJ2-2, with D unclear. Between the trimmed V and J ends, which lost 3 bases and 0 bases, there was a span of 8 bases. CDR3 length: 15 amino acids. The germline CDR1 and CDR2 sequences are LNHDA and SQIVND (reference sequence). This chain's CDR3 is CASSMRSTNTGELFF. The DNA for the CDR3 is TGTGCCAGTAGTATGAGGAGTACGAACACCGGGGAGCTGTTTTTT.

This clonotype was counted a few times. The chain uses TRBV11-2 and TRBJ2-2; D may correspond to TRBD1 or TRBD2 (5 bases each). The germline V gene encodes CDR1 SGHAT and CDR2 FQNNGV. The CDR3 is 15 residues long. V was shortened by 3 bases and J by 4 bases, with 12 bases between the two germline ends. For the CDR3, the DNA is TGTGCCAGCAGCTTCCGCTCAGGGACCACCGGGGAGCTGTTTTTT. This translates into CASSFRSGTTGELFF.

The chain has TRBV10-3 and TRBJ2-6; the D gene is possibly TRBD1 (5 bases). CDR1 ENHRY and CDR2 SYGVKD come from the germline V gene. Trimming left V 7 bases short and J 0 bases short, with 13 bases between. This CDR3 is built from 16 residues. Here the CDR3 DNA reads TGTGCCATCAACGACAGAGATCCCTCTGGGGCCAACGTCCTGACTTTC. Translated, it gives CAINDRDPSGANVLTF.